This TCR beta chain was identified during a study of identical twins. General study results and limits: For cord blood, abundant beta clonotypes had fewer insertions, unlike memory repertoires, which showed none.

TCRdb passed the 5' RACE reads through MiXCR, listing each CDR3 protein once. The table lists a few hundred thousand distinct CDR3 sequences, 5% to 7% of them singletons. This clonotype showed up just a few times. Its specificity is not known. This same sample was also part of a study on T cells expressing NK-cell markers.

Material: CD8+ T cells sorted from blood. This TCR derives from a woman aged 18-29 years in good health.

The chain's CDR3 is CASDLGAVDTQYF. The CDR3 nucleotides are TGTGCTAGTGATCTCGGAGCCGTGGATACGCAGTATTTT. The chain couples TRBV12-5 to TRBJ2-3; D uncertain. In germline, CDR1 is LGHNT, CDR2 FRNRAP. V lost 7 bases to trimming and J lost 6 bases, with 14 bases between them. The CDR3 has 13 residues.